A selection of T cell receptor beta chains follows, all from one sample in a study of OX40 agonist ivuxolimab in advanced cancers. TCRdb's copy holds only in-frame clones and misses some; the assay was immunoSEQ multiplex PCR. The sample carries 35,000 to 45,000 clones, about four fifths recorded once. Here the sequenced sample was CD4+ or CD8+ T cells sorted from blood, taken in a trial of the OX40 agonist ivuxolimab. Receptors originate from an adult with an advanced solid tumor such as melanoma, head and neck, liver or kidney cancer. The CDR3 runs from the conserved cysteine through the conserved F or W. A D gene is named only where the DNA matches it firmly. A row's size may be missing; if present it is once, few, many or a size class.

j_gene,d_gene,v_gene,abundance,CDR3nt,CDR3aa
TRBJ1-1,TRBD1,TRBV2,-,TGTGCCAGCAGGGGGACAGGGAACACTGAAGCTTTCTTT,CASRGTGNTEAFF
TRBJ2-3,-,TRBV7-6,once,TGTGCCAGCAGCTTAGGGGCAGATACGCAGTATTTT,CASSLGADTQYF
TRBJ2-5,TRBD2,TRBV6-1,-,TGTGCCAGCCCGAGCGGGGGAATTCAAGAGACCCAGTACTTC,CASPSGGIQETQYF
TRBJ1-2,-,TRBV27,-,TGTGCCAGCAGTCCACGGACACCCCATGGTGGCTACACCTTC,CASSPRTPHGGYTF
TRBJ1-5,-,TRBV5-5,-,TGTGCCAGCAGCTTCATCGCGAACGGGAATCAGCCCCAGCATTTT,CASSFIANGNQPQHF
TRBJ1-2,-,TRBV19,-,TGTGCCAGTACTCTAAGGACAGAGAACTATGGCTACACCTTC,CASTLRTENYGYTF
TRBJ1-1,-,TRBV10-1,-,TGCGCCAGCAGGGGGGCAGACACTGAAGCTTTCTTT,CASRGADTEAFF
TRBJ1-1,-,TRBV7-9,-,TGTGCCAGCAGCCCGCGGCTGAACACTGAAGCTTTCTTT,CASSPRLNTEAFF
TRBJ1-6,-,TRBV7-3,-,TGTGCCAGCAGCTTAATGAGTAATTCACCCCTCCACTTT,CASSLMSNSPLHF
TRBJ2-1,-,TRBV11-3,-,TGTGCCAGCAGTGCCGAGGGCCGGGGGCCCAATGAGCAGTTCTTC,CASSAEGRGPNEQFF
TRBJ2-7,-,TRBV7-5,few,TGTGCCAGCAGCTACTCCTTGGACAGGGAATTAGAGCAGTACTTC,CASSYSLDRELEQYF
TRBJ1-4,-,TRBV6-6,-,TGTGCCAGCAGTTTCGGGAGAAGGGAAAGACTGTTTTTT,CASSFGRRERLFF
TRBJ2-3,TRBD2,TRBV9,-,TGTGCCAGCAGCCCTAGCGGGGGGGCACGTGGTGATACGCAGTATTTT,CASSPSGGARGDTQYF
TRBJ2-2,-,TRBV15,-,TGTGCCACCAGCAGAAGAAGGGAGACCGGGGAGCTGTTTTTT,CATSRRRETGELFF
TRBJ2-7,TRBD2,TRBV6-1,-,TGTGCCAGCAGTGGACGAGGGAGGGCCTACGAGCAGTACTTC,CASSGRGRAYEQYF
TRBJ1-5,-,TRBV6-1,-,TGTGCCAGCAGTGCCTTGGGGAATCAGCCCCAGCATTTT,CASSALGNQPQHF
TRBJ1-1,-,TRBV7-9,-,TGTGCCAGCAGCTTAGAGGGTGGGCAGGGCCTCGAAGCTTTCTTT,CASSLEGGQGLEAFF
TRBJ1-1,-,TRBV10-3,-,TGTGCCATCAGTGAGTCGGGGGATGAAGCTTTCTTT,CAISESGDEAFF
TRBJ1-1,-,TRBV9,-,TGTGCCAGCGGCGACAGACTGAACACTGAAGCTTTCTTT,CASGDRLNTEAFF
TRBJ2-7,-,TRBV2,-,TGTGCCAGCAGGACAGAACTCCCCTACGAGCAGTACTTC,CASRTELPYEQYF
TRBJ2-1,-,TRBV11-1,once,TGTGCCAGCAGCTTAGGGACGCTACTACAATCCTACAATGAGCAGTTCTTC,CASSLGTLLQSYNEQFF
TRBJ2-3,TRBD2,TRBV7-9,-,TGTGCCAGCAGCGCCAAGACTAGCGGGGGGGCCGGTGATACGCAGTATTTT,CASSAKTSGGAGDTQYF
TRBJ2-3,TRBD2,TRBV11-1,-,TGTGCCAGCAGCCCGCGGACTAGCGGGACAGATACGCAGTATTTT,CASSPRTSGTDTQYF
TRBJ2-7,-,TRBV5-1,-,TGCGCCAGCAGCTTGGTTACCTACTACGAGCAGTACTTC,CASSLVTYYEQYF
TRBJ1-1,-,TRBV4-1,-,TGCGCCAGCAGCCAAGAAGCGGTAGGATGGATGAACACTGAAGCTTTCTTT,CASSQEAVGWMNTEAFF
TRBJ2-2,-,TRBV7-3,-,TGTGCCAGCAGCGACAAGAACACCGGGGAGCTGTTTTTT,CASSDKNTGELFF
TRBJ2-1,TRBD2,TRBV18,few,TGTGCCAGCTCATCCGTAGCGGGGGGGCGAAATGAGCAGTTCTTC,CASSSVAGGRNEQFF
TRBJ2-3,-,TRBV28,once,TGTGCCAGCATCCCCAGGGGGGCAAGTAGCACAGATACGCAGTATTTT,CASIPRGASSTDTQYF
TRBJ1-3,TRBD1,TRBV5-6,-,TGTGCCAGCAGCCCCCCCCGACAGGGGGCTAGAAACACCATATATTTT,CASSPPRQGARNTIYF
TRBJ1-5,-,TRBV5-1,few,TGCGCCAGCAGCTTGCTAGGGAGTAGCAATCAGCCCCAGCATTTT,CASSLLGSSNQPQHF
TRBJ2-3,-,TRBV6-1,-,TGTGCCAGCAGTGGGCAGGTTCTGGGTACGCAGTATTTT,CASSGQVLGTQYF
TRBJ2-7,-,TRBV30,-,TGTGCCTGGAGTGCGTATAACTACGAGCAGTACTTC,CAWSAYNYEQYF
TRBJ2-5,-,TRBV28,-,TGTGCCAGCAGCGACCGGGAGACCCAGTACTTC,CASSDRETQYF
TRBJ2-3,-,TRBV27,-,TGTGCCAGCAGTTCCGGGACCCGACGGGCAGGGTTGCCAGATACGCAGTATTTT,CASSSGTRRAGLPDTQYF
TRBJ2-5,-,TRBV28,-,TGTGCCAGCAGTTCCGGGCTCCGGGAGCAGTACTTC,CASSSGLREQYF
TRBJ2-7,-,TRBV29-1,once,TGCAGCGTGAGCTATACACCCGGGGGCGAGCAGTACTTC,CSVSYTPGGEQYF
TRBJ1-1,-,TRBV9,-,TGTGCCAGCAGCGTAGACTTAGGGGGGACTGAAGCTTTCTTT,CASSVDLGGTEAFF
TRBJ2-3,-,TRBV10-3,-,TGTGCCATCACCCTGGGGCATGCAAGCACAGATACGCAGTATTTT,CAITLGHASTDTQYF
TRBJ2-1,TRBD2,TRBV28,-,TGTGCCAGCAGCCGGTTGGCTAGCGGGAGTCGGAACAATGAGCAGTTCTTC,CASSRLASGSRNNEQFF
TRBJ2-2,TRBD2,TRBV5-1,-,TGCGCCAGCAGCTTCCGACTAGCGGACTCCACCGGGGAGCTGTTTTTT,CASSFRLADSTGELFF
TRBJ2-3,TRBD2,TRBV10-2,few,TGCGCCAGCAGAGACGGGGGGGCCGGCACAGATACGCAGTATTTT,CASRDGGAGTDTQYF
TRBJ1-4,-,TRBV5-1,-,TGCGCCAGCAGCGCGGGGGGTCTGGGGACTAATGAAAAACTGTTTTTT,CASSAGGLGTNEKLFF
TRBJ1-2,-,TRBV4-1,-,TGCGCCAGCAGCCAAGATAAAACAGTCTACTATGGCTACACCTTC,CASSQDKTVYYGYTF
TRBJ2-3,-,TRBV28,-,TGTGCCAGCAGTATGGGACCTAACTTCCATTTT,CASSMGPNFHF
TRBJ2-1,-,TRBV18,-,TGTGCCAGCTCACCACCGGAGCGAAGCTTAACCAATGAGCAGTTCTTC,CASSPPERSLTNEQFF
TRBJ2-3,-,TRBV7-2,-,TGTGCCAGCAGCCCCCAGGTTACAGATACGCAGTATTTT,CASSPQVTDTQYF
TRBJ1-2,-,TRBV5-1,-,TGCGCCAGCAGCTTGGATTGGCAGTTATATGGCTACACCTTC,CASSLDWQLYGYTF
TRBJ2-2,-,TRBV6-4,-,TGTGCCAGCAGTGAATCAGGGGGGACCGGGGAGCTGTTTTTT,CASSESGGTGELFF
TRBJ1-2,-,TRBV5-1,-,TGCGCCAGCAGCTTAACCAGCCATGGCTACACCTTC,CASSLTSHGYTF
TRBJ2-7,-,TRBV28,-,TGTGCCAGCAGTTTAAAGACTAGCTCCTACGAGCAGTACTTC,CASSLKTSSYEQYF
TRBJ2-1,TRBD2,TRBV9,-,TGTGCCAGCAGCGTACTGGCGGGGGGCGGGGATGAGCAGTTCTTC,CASSVLAGGGDEQFF
TRBJ1-3,-,TRBV13,-,TGTGCCAGCAGCTTTGGTGGTAGTGGTAACACCATATATTTT,CASSFGGSGNTIYF
TRBJ2-7,-,TRBV6-6,-,TGTGCCAGCAGTGATACCCAAGGCTTCTCCTACGAGCAGTACTTC,CASSDTQGFSYEQYF
TRBJ1-4,-,TRBV2,-,TGTGCCGGCCGGCTGAGTGAAAAACTGTTTTTT,CAGRLSEKLFF
TRBJ2-7,-,TRBV20-1,few,TGCAGTTGGGACATTTCCTACGAGCAGTACTTC,CSWDISYEQYF